These 23 T cell receptor beta chains came from one sample sequenced in a study of T cell responses to AZD1222 COVID-19 vaccine. Libraries were prepared by immunoSEQ multiplex PCR; TCRdb keeps only in-frame clonotypes and omits some of them. The sample contains about 130,000 clones, roughly nine tenths of which appear only once. The specimen comprised peripheral blood, sampled on day 0 of AZD1222 vaccination. The receptors were sampled from an adult in good health.

The gene calls are TRBV11-2 and TRBJ2-5; D may match TRBD1 or TRBD2 (6 bases each). Germline V gene lookup returns CDR1 SGHAT and CDR2 FQNNGV. V lost 4 bases to trimming and J lost 3 bases, with 9 bases between them. The CDR3 is made up of 13 amino acids. The DNA of the CDR3 is TGTGCCAGCAGCTCCGGGGGCGAAGAGACCCAGTACTTC. As protein: CASSSGGEETQYF.

This chain connects TRBV6-5 to TRBJ1-5; D remains ambiguous. CDR1 and CDR2 from the germline V gene are MNHEY and SVGAGI. This CDR3 has 16 residues. V shed 4 bases and J shed 2 bases, with 15 bases lying between them. CDR3 sequence: CASSLGVSPGNQPQHF. CDR3 nucleotides: TGTGCCAGCAGTTTGGGAGTATCCCCTGGCAATCAGCCCCAGCATTTT.

This chain connects TRBV5-1 to TRBJ2-7; 7 nucleotides agree with TRBD1. CDR3 length: 15 residues. The germline CDR1 and CDR2 sequences are SGHRS and YFSETQ. V was pared by 0 bases and J by 12 bases, with 15 bases of the junction left unmatched. CDR3 amino acids: CASSLGGDRQGARYF. The CDR3 DNA is TGCGCCAGCAGCTTGGGTGGGGACCGACAGGGCGCGAGGTACTTC.

The chain links TRBV7-9 to TRBJ1-5; D is undetermined. The ends were cut back, 3 bases at V and 2 bases at J, with 11 bases in the middle. The CDR3 contains 15 residues. CDR1 and CDR2 (germline): SEHNR, FQNEAQ (reference sequence). The CDR3 region has the DNA TGTGCCAGCAGCTTGTTGGGCTCGGGCAATCAGCCCCAGCATTTT. Translating it yields CASSLLGSGNQPQHF. Variable domain in full (rest from reference TRBV7-9 and TRBJ1-5): DTGVSQNPRHKITKRGQNVTFRCDPISEHNRLYWYRQTLGQGPEFLTYFQNEAQLEKSRLLSDRFSAERPKGSFSTLEIQRTEQGDSAMYLCASSLLGSGNQPQHFGDGTRLSIL.

The chain uses TRBV2 and TRBJ1-2; the D is unclear. Germline assignment: CDR1 SNHLY and CDR2 FYNNEI. The CDR3 is 11 amino acids. Trimming cost V 7 bases and J 5 bases, with 8 bases left between them. The CDR3 nucleotides read TGTGCCAGCACTATGGGGTATGGCTACACCTTC. Protein: CASTMGYGYTF.

This sequence joins TRBV7-2 and TRBJ2-3; maybe TRBD1 (6 bases). Trimming took 6 bases from V and 2 from J, leaving 15 bases between them. The CDR3 sequence is 15 residues long. The V gene's germline CDR1 is SGHTA and CDR2 FQGNSA. The CDR3, as DNA: TGTGCCAGCAGACTAGACAGGAGCAACACAGATACGCAGTATTTT. It yields the protein CASRLDRSNTDTQYF.

This clone was recorded only once. The chain links TRBV3-1 (or the pseudogene TRBV3-2) to TRBJ2-3, with D maybe TRBD2 (6 bases). Germline loops: CDR1 LGHDT, CDR2 YNNKEL (reference sequence). The CDR3 consists of 15 residues. V shed 3 bases and J shed 0 bases, with 10 bases lying between them. CDR3 amino acids: CASSHRAGSTDTQYF. In DNA, the CDR3 is TGTGCCAGCAGCCATAGGGCGGGGAGCACAGATACGCAGTATTTT.

The count of this clone is one. The chain combines TRBV21-1 with TRBJ1-1. TRBV21-1 is termed a pseudogene. This CDR3 has 19 residues. In nucleotides, the CDR3 is TGTGCCAGCAGCAAAGCGCCCGCGTCCAGGCGGAGAGGAGACACTGAAGCTTTCTTT. It translates to CASSKAPASRRRGDTEAFF.

The V call is TRBV5-1, the J call TRBJ1-2, with a weak D call TRBD1 (5 bases). Germline V gene lookup returns CDR1 SGHRS and CDR2 YFSETQ. CDR3 length: 11 amino acids. With 2 bases removed from V and 9 bases from J, the gap between germline ends came to 8 bases. CDR3 sequence reads: CASSFGGSYTF. CDR3 coding DNA: TGCGCCAGCAGCTTTGGGGGTAGCTACACCTTC.

The chain combines TRBV18 with TRBJ2-5; D remains unclear. This CDR3 region has 13 residues. Germline-derived CDR1 and CDR2 are KGHSH and LQKENI. Trimming took 3 bases from V and 4 from J, leaving 9 bases between them. CDR3: CASSPGEPETQYF. The CDR3 nucleotides read TGTGCCAGCTCACCTGGTGAGCCAGAGACCCAGTACTTC.

V and J are TRBV7-3 and TRBJ2-1; either TRBD1 or TRBD2 may supply D (5 bases each). The CDR3 is 16 residues long. CDR1 is SGHTA, CDR2 FQGTGA, per germline. The V and J ends lost 5 bases and 2 bases respectively, with 16 bases between them. CDR3 protein: CASSPPGGPAYNEQFF. Here the CDR3 DNA reads TGTGCCAGCAGCCCCCCTGGGGGACCCGCCTACAATGAGCAGTTCTTC.

The chain carries TRBV7-2 and TRBJ2-1, with no clear D. The germline gives CDR1 SGHTA, CDR2 FQGNSA. With 2 bases removed from V and 2 bases from J, the gap between germline ends came to 10 bases. The CDR3 is made up of 15 amino acids. The CDR3 reads CASSLPPTPYNEQFF. Written as DNA, the CDR3 is TGTGCCAGCAGCTTACCCCCGACCCCCTACAATGAGCAGTTCTTC.

The rearrangement links TRBV7-3 to TRBJ1-2; D possibly corresponds to TRBD1 (5 bases). CDR1 SGHTA and CDR2 FQGTGA come from the germline V gene. This CDR3 spans 15 amino acids. V dropped 5 bases and J dropped 0 bases, with 13 bases sitting between them. Written as DNA, the CDR3 is TGTGCCAGCAGCACCGGAGGGGCCGCTAACTATGGCTACACCTTC. It encodes CASSTGGAANYGYTF.

The V gene is TRBV4-3, the J gene TRBJ2-3; TRBD2 aligns across 9 bases. V lost 0 bases to trimming and J lost 4 bases; unmatched junction nucleotides: 5. CDR1 and CDR2 (germline): LGHNA, YSLEER. CDR3 size: 16 residues. The CDR3 reads CASSQEGGGAADTQYF. CDR3 nucleotides: TGCGCCAGCAGCCAAGAAGGCGGGGGGGCAGCAGATACGCAGTATTTT.

The chain links TRBV10-3 to TRBJ1-6; 11 nucleotides match TRBD1. CDR1 ENHRY and CDR2 SYGVKD come from the germline V gene. V lost 6 bases and J lost 7; bases outside the gene matches: 2. This CDR3 contains 14 residues. DNA for the CDR3: TGTGCCATCAGCCGGGACAGGGGGAATTCACCCCTCCACTTT. Its protein is CAISRDRGNSPLHF.

In this sample, this clone turned up a few times. J is TRBJ1-2 and V is TRBV10-3, with a tentative D call TRBD1 (5 bases). The CDR3 runs to 14 residues. CDR1 is ENHRY, CDR2 SYGVKD, per germline. The germline V and J ends were trimmed by 0 bases and 6 bases, with 11 bases remaining between them. The CDR3 sequence is CAISESGGGDGYTF. CDR3 bases: TGTGCCATCAGTGAGTCTGGGGGGGGTGATGGCTACACCTTC.

This clone has just one count. V gene TRBV5-4 combines with J gene TRBJ1-3, with D hard to call. The V end was cut by 1 base, the J end by 4 bases, with 6 bases between. CDR1 and CDR2 (germline): SGHNT, YYREEE (reference sequence). The CDR3 runs to 13 residues. The CDR3 region is CASSLTGGNTIYF. DNA for the CDR3: TGTGCCAGCAGCTTGACCGGGGGAAACACCATATATTTT.

The CDR3 reads CASSYSPGIGQPQHF. The CDR3 nucleotides are TGTGCCAGCAGTTACTCGCCAGGGATCGGACAGCCCCAGCATTTT. The chain couples TRBV6-5 to TRBJ1-5, with D possibly matching TRBD1 (5 bases). The V end lost 0 bases, the J end lost 7 bases, and 13 bases lay between the germline ends. Germline V gene data show CDR1 as MNHEY and CDR2 as SVGAGI. There are 15 residues in the CDR3.

This chain links TRBV25-1 with TRBJ2-7; TRBD1 agrees at 7 bases. Trimming took 3 bases from V and 4 from J; bases not matched to a gene: 6. Germline CDR1 MGHDK, CDR2 SYGVNS. The CDR3 runs 14 residues. As DNA, the CDR3 is TGTGCCAGCAGTGATCGACAGGGTAGGTACGAGCAGTACTTC. It encodes CASSDRQGRYEQYF.

The rearrangement joins TRBV19 to TRBJ2-7; 9 nucleotides line up with TRBD1. Looked up from germline, CDR1 is LNHDA and CDR2 is SQIVND (reference sequence). With V trimmed by 6 bases and J by 3 bases, 3 bases remained unmatched. CDR3 length equals 13 residues. CDR3 DNA sequence: TGTGCCAGTAGGCGGACAGGGGTCTACGAGCAGTACTTC. Translating gives CASRRTGVYEQYF. Full variable domain (outside the CDR3, taken from reference TRBV19 and TRBJ2-7): DGGITQSPKYLFRKEGQNVTLSCEQNLNHDAMYWYRQDPGQGLRLIYYSQIVNDFQKGDIAEGYSVSREKKESFPLTVTSAQKNPTAFYLCASRRTGVYEQYFGPGTRLTVT.

The chain has TRBV11-2 and TRBJ1-1; D possibly corresponds to TRBD1 (5 bases). V lost 5 bases to trimming and J lost 1 base, with 20 bases between them. Germline V gene lookup returns CDR1 SGHAT and CDR2 FQNNGV. This CDR3 comprises 17 residues. DNA for the CDR3: TGTGCCAGCAGCCTAGGGGTCTGGGGATCGGGGAACACTGAAGCTTTCTTT. It specifies CASSLGVWGSGNTEAFF.

The gene calls are TRBV11-3 and TRBJ2-7; D remains ambiguous. The V and J ends lost 3 bases and 5 bases respectively, with 8 bases between them. This CDR3 is 12 amino acids long. Per germline, CDR1 SGHNT and CDR2 YENEEA. The CDR3 spells CASSFRSHEQYF. The CDR3 DNA reads as TGTGCCAGCAGCTTCAGGTCCCACGAGCAGTACTTC.

V gene TRBV4-2 combines with J gene TRBJ2-1; TRBD2 matches at 9 bases. The CDR3 covers 16 residues. Germline V gene sequence: CDR1 LGHNA, CDR2 YNFKEQ. V shed 0 bases, J shed 5 bases, and the junction held 5 bases outside the gene matches. DNA of the CDR3: TGTGCCAGCAGCCAAGAAGGTCCTAGCGGGGACAATGAGCAGTTCTTC. Its translation is CASSQEGPSGDNEQFF.